This TCR beta chain was sequenced in a study of lymphopenia after photon versus proton radiotherapy. The study, taken as a whole, reports: Authors raise, but do not show, better survival with proton therapy. Under photons, naive T cells and diversity fell while effector/memory populations rose. After the lymphocyte nadir, photon-treated repertoires showed oligoclonal expansion, especially of CD8+ Temra cells.

This CDR3 has 13 amino acids. Germline values: CDR1 SSHAT, CDR2 FNYEAQ (reference sequence). For this clone: Its target is unknown. Mismatch with germline at one junction end may stem from a read error.

Assay: immunoSEQ multiplex PCR; the TCRdb copy retains only in-frame clones and omits some. The sample has 25,000 to 35,000 clones; more than 75% are singletons. The clonotype comes from a woman aged 55-69 years with cholangiocarcinoma. Some clones in this sample may be carry-over from other donors' samples. The chain has TRBV7-7 and TRBJ2-1, with unresolved D. This specimen consisted of peripheral blood, obtained from a patient treated with proton-based radiotherapy. The CDR3 reads CASSLVRYNEQFF. The DNA of the CDR3 is TGTGCTAGCAGCTTAGTCCGTTACAATGAGCAGTTCTTC.